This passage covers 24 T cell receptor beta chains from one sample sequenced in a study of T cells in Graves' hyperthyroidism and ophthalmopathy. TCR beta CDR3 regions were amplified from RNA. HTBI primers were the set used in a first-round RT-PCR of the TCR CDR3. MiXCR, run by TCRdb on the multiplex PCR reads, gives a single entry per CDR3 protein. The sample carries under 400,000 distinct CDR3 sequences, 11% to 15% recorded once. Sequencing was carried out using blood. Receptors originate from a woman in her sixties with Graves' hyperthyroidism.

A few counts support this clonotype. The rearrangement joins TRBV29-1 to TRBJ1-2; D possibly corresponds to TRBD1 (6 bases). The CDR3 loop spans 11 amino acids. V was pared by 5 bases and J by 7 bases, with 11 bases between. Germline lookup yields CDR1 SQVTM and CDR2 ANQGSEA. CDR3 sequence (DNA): TGCAGCGTTCAGGGGCCGGGTGGCTACACCTTC. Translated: CSVQGPGGYTF. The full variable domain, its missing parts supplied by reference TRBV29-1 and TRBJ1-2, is SAVISQKPSRDICQRGTSLTIQCQVDSQVTMMFWYRQQPGQSLTLIATANQGSEATYESGFVIDKFPISRPNLTFSTLTVSNMSPEDSSIYLCSVQGPGGYTFGSGTRLTVV.

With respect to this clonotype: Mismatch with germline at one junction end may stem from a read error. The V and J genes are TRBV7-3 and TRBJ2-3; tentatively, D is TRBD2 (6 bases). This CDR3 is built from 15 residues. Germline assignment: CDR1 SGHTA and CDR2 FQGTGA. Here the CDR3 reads CAGSLSGLSTDTQYF. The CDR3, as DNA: TGTGCCGGCAGCTTATCGGGACTGAGCACAGATACGCAGTATTTT.

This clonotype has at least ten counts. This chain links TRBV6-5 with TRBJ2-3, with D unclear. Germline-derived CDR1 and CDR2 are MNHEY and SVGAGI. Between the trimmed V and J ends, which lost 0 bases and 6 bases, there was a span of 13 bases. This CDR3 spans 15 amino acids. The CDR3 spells CASSYSKSPMDTQYF. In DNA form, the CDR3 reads TGTGCCAGCAGTTACTCGAAGTCCCCCATGGATACGCAGTATTTT.

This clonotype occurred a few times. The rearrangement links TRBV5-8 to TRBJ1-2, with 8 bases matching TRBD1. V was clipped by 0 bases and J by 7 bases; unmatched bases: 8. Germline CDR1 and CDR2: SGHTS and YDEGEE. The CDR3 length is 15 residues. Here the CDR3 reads CASSLEKTGARGYTF. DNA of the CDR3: TGTGCCAGCAGCTTGGAAAAGACAGGGGCTCGTGGCTACACCTTC.

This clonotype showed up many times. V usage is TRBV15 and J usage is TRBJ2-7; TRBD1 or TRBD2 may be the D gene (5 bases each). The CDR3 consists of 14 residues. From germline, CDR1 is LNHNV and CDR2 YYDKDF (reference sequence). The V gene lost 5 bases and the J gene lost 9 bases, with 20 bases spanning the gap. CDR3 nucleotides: TGTGCCACCAGCCGGGGCAGGGAGACTACTTTGCAGTACTTC. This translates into CATSRGRETTLQYF.

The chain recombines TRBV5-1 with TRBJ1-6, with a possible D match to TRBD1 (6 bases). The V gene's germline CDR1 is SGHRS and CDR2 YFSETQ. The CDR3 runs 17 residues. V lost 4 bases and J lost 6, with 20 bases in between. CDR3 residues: CASSIRSWAGVNSPLHF. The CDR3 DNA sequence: TGCGCCAGCAGCATACGATCCTGGGCAGGGGTTAATTCACCCCTCCACTTT.

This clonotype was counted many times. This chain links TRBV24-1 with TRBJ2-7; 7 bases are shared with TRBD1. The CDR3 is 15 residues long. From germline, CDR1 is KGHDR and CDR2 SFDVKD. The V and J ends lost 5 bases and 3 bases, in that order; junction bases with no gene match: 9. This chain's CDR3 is CATSGSSDRLYEQYF. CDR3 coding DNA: TGTGCCACCAGTGGGAGCTCGGACAGGCTCTACGAGCAGTACTTC.

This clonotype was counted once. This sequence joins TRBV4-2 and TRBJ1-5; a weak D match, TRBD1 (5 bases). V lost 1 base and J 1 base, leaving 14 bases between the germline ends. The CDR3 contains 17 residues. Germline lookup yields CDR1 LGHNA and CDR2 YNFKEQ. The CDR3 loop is CASSQAGAGQSNQPQHF. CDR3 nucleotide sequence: TGTGCCAGCAGCCAAGCCGGGGCTGGTCAGAGCAATCAGCCCCAGCATTTT.

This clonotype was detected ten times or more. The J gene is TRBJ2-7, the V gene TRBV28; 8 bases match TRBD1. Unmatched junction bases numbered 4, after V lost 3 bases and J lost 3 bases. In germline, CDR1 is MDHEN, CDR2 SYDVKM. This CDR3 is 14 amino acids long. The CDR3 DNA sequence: TGTGCCAGCAGTTTTGGGACAGGACACTACGAGCAGTACTTC. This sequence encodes CASSFGTGHYEQYF. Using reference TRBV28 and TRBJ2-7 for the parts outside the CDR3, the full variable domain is DVKVTQSSRYLVKRTGEKVFLECVQDMDHENMFWYRQDPGLGLRLIYFSYDVKMKEKGDIPEGYSVSREKKERFSLILESASTNQTSMYLCASSFGTGHYEQYFGPGTRLTVT.

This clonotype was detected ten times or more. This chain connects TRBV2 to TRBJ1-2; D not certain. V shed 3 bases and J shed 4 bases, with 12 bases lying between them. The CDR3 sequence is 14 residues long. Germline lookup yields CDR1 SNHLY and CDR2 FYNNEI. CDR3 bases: TGTGCCAGCAGTGAGCTGTCAGGATCCTATGGCTACACCTTC. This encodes CASSELSGSYGYTF.

The DNA of the CDR3 is TGTGCCAGTAGTACTTTCCAGGGGTCTGAAGCTTTCTTT. This gives the protein CASSTFQGSEAFF. The chain is built from TRBV19 and TRBJ1-1; TRBD1 might be the D (6 bases). The germline CDR1 and CDR2 sequences are LNHDA and SQIVND (reference sequence). Deletions cut 4 bases from V and 6 bases from J, with 12 bases between. The CDR3 has 13 residues.

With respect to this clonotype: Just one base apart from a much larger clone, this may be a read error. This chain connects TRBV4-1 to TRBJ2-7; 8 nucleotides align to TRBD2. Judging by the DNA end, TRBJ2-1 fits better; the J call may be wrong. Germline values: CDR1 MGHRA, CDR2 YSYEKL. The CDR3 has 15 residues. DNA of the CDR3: TGCGCCAGCAGCCAGGAGAAGCGGGAGAGCTACGAGCAGTTCTTC. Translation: CASSQEKRESYEQFF.

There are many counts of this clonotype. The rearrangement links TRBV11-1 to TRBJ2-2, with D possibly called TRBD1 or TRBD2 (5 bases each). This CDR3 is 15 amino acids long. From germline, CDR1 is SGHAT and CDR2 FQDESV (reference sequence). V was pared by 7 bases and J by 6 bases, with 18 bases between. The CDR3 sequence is CASKPGTRSSGELFF. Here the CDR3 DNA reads TGTGCCAGCAAGCCCGGGACCCGATCCTCCGGGGAGCTGTTTTTT.

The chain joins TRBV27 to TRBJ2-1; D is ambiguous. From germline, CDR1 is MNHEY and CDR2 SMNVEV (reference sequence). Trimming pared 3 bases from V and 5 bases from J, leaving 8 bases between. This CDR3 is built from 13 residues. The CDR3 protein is CASSFRTDNEQFF. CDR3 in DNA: TGTGCCAGCAGTTTTAGGACGGACAATGAGCAGTTCTTC.

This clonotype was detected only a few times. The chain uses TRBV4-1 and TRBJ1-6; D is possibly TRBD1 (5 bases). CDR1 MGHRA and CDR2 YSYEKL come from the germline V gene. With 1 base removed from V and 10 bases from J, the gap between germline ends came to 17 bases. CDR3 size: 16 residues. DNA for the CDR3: TGCGCCAGCAGCCAAGGAGTGGCAGGGAAGGGGTCACCCCTCCACTTT. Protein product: CASSQGVAGKGSPLHF.

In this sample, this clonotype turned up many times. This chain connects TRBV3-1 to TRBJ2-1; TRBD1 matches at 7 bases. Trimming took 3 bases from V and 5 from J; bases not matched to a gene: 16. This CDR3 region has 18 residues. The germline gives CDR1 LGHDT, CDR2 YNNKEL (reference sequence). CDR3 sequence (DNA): TGTGCCAGCAGCCAGCGCGACGGTCCGGGACAGCGAGACAATGAGCAGTTCTTC. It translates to CASSQRDGPGQRDNEQFF.

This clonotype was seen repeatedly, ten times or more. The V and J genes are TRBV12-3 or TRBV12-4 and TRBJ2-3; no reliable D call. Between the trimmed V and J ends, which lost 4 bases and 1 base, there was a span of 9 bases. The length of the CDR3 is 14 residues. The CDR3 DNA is TGTGCCAGCAGTTCTGACCCTCGCACAGATACGCAGTATTTT. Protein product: CASSSDPRTDTQYF.

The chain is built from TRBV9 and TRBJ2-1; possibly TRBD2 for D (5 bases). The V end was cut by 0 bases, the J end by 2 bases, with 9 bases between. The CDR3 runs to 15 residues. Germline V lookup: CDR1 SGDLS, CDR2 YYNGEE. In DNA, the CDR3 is TGTGCCAGCAGCGTAGCGGGATTTCCCTACAATGAGCAGTTCTTC. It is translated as CASSVAGFPYNEQFF.

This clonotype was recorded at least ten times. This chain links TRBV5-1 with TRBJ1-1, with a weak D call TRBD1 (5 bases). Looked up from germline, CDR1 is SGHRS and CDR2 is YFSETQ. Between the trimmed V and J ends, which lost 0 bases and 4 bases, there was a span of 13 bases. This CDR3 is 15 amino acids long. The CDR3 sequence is CASSLEGRGATEAFF. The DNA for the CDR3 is TGCGCCAGCAGCTTGGAGGGAAGAGGGGCCACTGAAGCTTTCTTT.

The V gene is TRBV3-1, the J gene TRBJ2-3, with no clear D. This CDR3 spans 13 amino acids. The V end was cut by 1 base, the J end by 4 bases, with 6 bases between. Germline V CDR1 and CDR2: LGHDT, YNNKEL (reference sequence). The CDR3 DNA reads TGTGCCAGCAGCCAAGGAGAGGCAGATACGCAGTATTTT. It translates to CASSQGEADTQYF.

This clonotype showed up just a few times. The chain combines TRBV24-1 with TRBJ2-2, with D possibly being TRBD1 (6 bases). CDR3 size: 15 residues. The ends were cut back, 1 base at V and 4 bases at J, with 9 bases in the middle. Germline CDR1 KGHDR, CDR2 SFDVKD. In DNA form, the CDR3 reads TGTGCCACCAGTGATTTTGGGGGCGTCACCGGGGAGCTGTTTTTT. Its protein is CATSDFGGVTGELFF.

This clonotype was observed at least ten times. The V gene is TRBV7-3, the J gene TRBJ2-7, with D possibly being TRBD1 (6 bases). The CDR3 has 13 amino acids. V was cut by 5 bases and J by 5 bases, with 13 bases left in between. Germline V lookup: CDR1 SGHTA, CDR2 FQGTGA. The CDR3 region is CASSPTGSNEQYF. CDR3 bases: TGTGCCAGCAGCCCCACAGGGAGCAACGAGCAGTACTTC.

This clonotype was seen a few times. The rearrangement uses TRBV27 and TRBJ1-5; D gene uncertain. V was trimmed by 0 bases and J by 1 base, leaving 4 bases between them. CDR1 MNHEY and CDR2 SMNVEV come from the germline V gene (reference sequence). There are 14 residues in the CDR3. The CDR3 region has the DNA TGTGCCAGCAGTTTATCTAGCAGCAATCAGCCCCAGCATTTT. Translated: CASSLSSSNQPQHF.

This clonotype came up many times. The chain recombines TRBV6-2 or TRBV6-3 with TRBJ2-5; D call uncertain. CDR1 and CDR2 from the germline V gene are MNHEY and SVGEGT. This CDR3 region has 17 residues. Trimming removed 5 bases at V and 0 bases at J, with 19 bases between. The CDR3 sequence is CASSPSPGRADQETQYF. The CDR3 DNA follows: TGTGCCAGCAGTCCTTCCCCCGGGCGTGCCGACCAAGAGACCCAGTACTTC.